This record concerns one T cell receptor (beta chain) sequence. The antigen remains undetermined. After extraction with the RNeasy kit, roughly 0.5 to 1 ug of the RNA was reverse transcribed using random hexamers. Amplification of TCR beta CDR3 spanned 54 Vbeta and 13 Jbeta via immunoSEQ multiplex PCR. MiXCR was run by TCRdb on the immunoSEQ multiplex PCR reads, yielding one entry per CDR3 protein. The data hold about 430,000 distinct CDR3 sequences, with approximately 85% observed a single time. CDR3 length: 13 residues. Trimming took off 4 bases at V and 6 bases at J, with 13 bases between the two ends. Germline-derived CDR1 and CDR2 are SGHRS and YFSETQ. The data belong to a study of CD8 T cells in Susac syndrome. Sequencing of TCR beta, carried out with a high-throughput approach, was applied to CD8+ and CD4+ T cells from the blood. Negative isolation yielded CD8+ and CD4+ T cells; FACS enriched TEMRA cells.

General study results and limits: The study's TCR sequencing and HLA analysis drew on a certain number of individuals. That number was acknowledged as relatively small.

The source of this sequence is a human donor with multiple sclerosis. This chain joins TRBV5-1 and TRBJ1-1; TRBD1 is a possible D gene (5 bases). Sequences were obtained from CD8+ T cells from PBMCs. Here the CDR3 reads CASSPPGQPEAFF. The DNA of the CDR3 is TGCGCCAGCAGCCCGCCGGGGCAGCCTGAAGCTTTCTTT.